These 16 T cell receptor beta chains originate from one sample sequenced in a study of control samples from healthy donors and cancer patients. Assay used: immunoSEQ multiplex PCR; TCRdb lists only in-frame clones, some missing. Of roughly 150,000 clones in the sample, about 94% are singletons; the top ten hold around 2.5%. The specimen was blood. Every receptor here comes from a man aged 45-65 years in good health.

This clone was seen more than once but under ten times. The V call is TRBV12-3 or TRBV12-4, the J call TRBJ1-2; D unresolved. The CDR3 is made up of 13 amino acids. With 4 bases removed from V and 8 bases from J, the gap between germline ends came to 14 bases. CDR3 amino acids: CASSSSGSYGYTF. The CDR3 nucleotides read TGTGCCAGCAGTTCATCAGGCTCTTACGGCTACACCTTC.

This chain connects TRBV18 to TRBJ1-2; TRBD1 matches 7 bases. This CDR3 has 17 residues. Germline V lookup: CDR1 KGHSH, CDR2 LQKENI. J gave up 1 base and V 3 bases, and 11 bases lay outside the gene matches. CDR3 DNA sequence: TGTGCCAGCTCACCGACAGGGTCGTTTCTGAATAACTATGGCTACACCTTC. Its translation is CASSPTGSFLNNYGYTF. Full variable domain (outside the CDR3, taken from reference TRBV18 and TRBJ1-2): NAGVMQNPRHLVRRRGQEARLRCSPMKGHSHVYWYRQLPEEGLKFMVYLQKENIIDESGMPKERFSAEFPKEGPSILRIQQVVRGDSAAYFCASSPTGSFLNNYGYTFGSGTRLTVV.

The chain couples TRBV11-2 to TRBJ2-2; 10 bases are shared with TRBD2. V lost 4 bases and J lost 6; bases outside the gene matches: 2. This CDR3 spans 14 amino acids. Germline lookup yields CDR1 SGHAT and CDR2 FQNNGV. The chain's CDR3 is CASSSGTSAGELFF. The DNA for the CDR3 is TGTGCCAGCAGCTCCGGGACTAGCGCCGGGGAGCTGTTTTTT.

The chain links TRBV5-5 to TRBJ2-5, with D unclear. The CDR3 spans 13 residues. Looked up from germline, CDR1 is SGHKS and CDR2 is YYEKEE (reference sequence). Deletions cut 4 bases from V and 2 bases from J, with 9 bases between. In DNA form, the CDR3 reads TGTGCCAGCAGCGCCATAAAACAAGAGACCCAGTACTTC. Its protein is CASSAIKQETQYF.

J is TRBJ1-4 and V is TRBV5-1; TRBD1 is a possible D gene (5 bases). Germline V gives CDR1 SGHRS, CDR2 YFSETQ. Deletions cut 4 bases from V and 5 bases from J, with 15 bases between. This CDR3 has 15 amino acids. The CDR3 nucleotides read TGCGCCAGCAGCCCGACGGGACGGTGGAATGAAAAACTGTTTTTT. Encoded protein: CASSPTGRWNEKLFF.

The rearrangement uses TRBV5-1 and TRBJ2-3; D gene ambiguous. The length of the CDR3 is 14 residues. V dropped 3 bases and J dropped 4 bases, with 12 bases sitting between them. Germline CDR1 SGHRS, CDR2 YFSETQ. CDR3 loop: CASSSAAPPDTQYF. The CDR3 bases are TGCGCCAGCAGCTCCGCAGCCCCTCCAGATACGCAGTATTTT.

The chain employs TRBV19 and TRBJ2-2; D unclear. From germline, CDR1 is LNHDA and CDR2 SQIVND (reference sequence). The CDR3 runs 15 residues. V was shortened by 3 bases and J by 2 bases, with 10 bases between the two germline ends. CDR3 nucleotides: TGTGCCAGTAGTATGGGAAGCGTAAACACCGGGGAGCTGTTTTTT. Translating gives CASSMGSVNTGELFF.

This clone was detected once. This sequence joins TRBV7-9 and TRBJ2-7; 7 bases agree with TRBD1. From germline, CDR1 is SEHNR and CDR2 FQNEAQ (reference sequence). The CDR3 has 15 residues. V was clipped by 1 base and J by 5 bases; unmatched bases: 8. In DNA form, the CDR3 reads TGTGCCAGCAGCTTAGATGGGACAGCGATGGACGAGCAGTACTTC. It translates to CASSLDGTAMDEQYF.

The chain is built from TRBV7-2 and TRBJ2-7; 10 bases match TRBD2. Germline CDR1 and CDR2: SGHTA and FQGNSA. Unmatched junction bases numbered 8, after V lost 0 bases and J lost 6 bases. The CDR3 sequence is 16 residues long. The CDR3: CASSLAGSGRVGEQYF. The CDR3 coding sequence is TGTGCCAGCAGCTTAGCGGGAAGCGGGAGGGTGGGCGAGCAGTACTTC.

The V and J genes are TRBV27 and TRBJ1-2; maybe TRBD1 (5 bases). The V and J ends lost 2 bases and 0 bases respectively, with 7 bases between them. The CDR3 loop spans 14 amino acids. The germline gives CDR1 MNHEY, CDR2 SMNVEV (reference sequence). CDR3 sequence: CASSLDSSNYGYTF. In nucleotides, the CDR3 is TGTGCCAGCAGTTTAGACAGTTCTAACTATGGCTACACCTTC.

The chain combines TRBV19 with TRBJ2-5; tentatively, D is TRBD1 (6 bases). Germline CDR1 and CDR2: LNHDA and SQIVND (reference sequence). This CDR3 is built from 14 residues. The V end was cut by 4 bases, the J end by 5 bases, with 14 bases between. CDR3 region: CASSTTGMRETQYF. As DNA, the CDR3 is TGTGCCAGTAGTACCACAGGGATGAGGGAGACCCAGTACTTC.

This chain links TRBV10-1 with TRBJ2-3; TRBD2 aligns across 8 bases. Germline-derived CDR1 and CDR2 are WNHNN and SYGVQD (reference sequence). The CDR3 totals 15 residues. The trim removed 2 bases at V and 1 base at J, leaving 2 bases unmatched. The CDR3 region is CASSEGSGGTDTQYF. The CDR3, as DNA: TGCGCCAGCAGTGAGGGTAGCGGGGGCACAGATACGCAGTATTTT.

This chain's CDR3 is CASSLGQGYNEQFF. The CDR3 nucleotides are TGCGCCAGCAGTCTCGGACAGGGCTACAATGAGCAGTTCTTC. The V gene is TRBV10-1, the J gene TRBJ2-1; the match to TRBD1 covers 8 bases. V gave up 5 bases and J gave up 3 bases; unmatched junction bases: 3. Germline assignment: CDR1 WNHNN and CDR2 SYGVQD (reference sequence). The CDR3 is 14 residues long.

This rearrangement joins TRBV4-1 to TRBJ2-3, with 14 bases matching TRBD2. From germline, CDR1 is MGHRA and CDR2 YSYEKL. With V trimmed by 1 base and J by 0 bases, 9 bases remained unmatched. This CDR3 comprises 20 residues. CDR3 amino acids: CASSQGPEGTSGRSTDTQYF. As DNA, the CDR3 is TGCGCCAGCAGCCAAGGGCCTGAAGGGACTAGCGGGAGAAGCACAGATACGCAGTATTTT.

The J gene is TRBJ2-2, the V gene TRBV5-4; D is perhaps TRBD2 (6 bases). CDR3 length: 16 residues. Germline V lookup: CDR1 SGHNT, CDR2 YYREEE (reference sequence). V shed 4 bases and J shed 0 bases, with 13 bases lying between them. The CDR3 coding sequence is TGTGCCAGCAGCCTCGGAGGGCGTACGAACACCGGGGAGCTGTTTTTT. Its protein product is CASSLGGRTNTGELFF.

The gene calls are TRBV19 and TRBJ2-7; D could derive from TRBD1 or TRBD2 (5 bases each). V shed 2 bases and J shed 7 bases, with 12 bases lying between them. This CDR3 has 13 residues. CDR1 and CDR2 from the germline V gene are LNHDA and SQIVND (reference sequence). The CDR3 loop reads CASSILLGGEQYF. The CDR3 bases are TGTGCCAGTAGTATACTTCTTGGGGGAGAGCAGTACTTC.